The 15 T cell receptor beta chains in this list originate from one sample, sequenced in a study of T cell responses to AZD1222 COVID-19 vaccine. The protocol was immunoSEQ multiplex PCR, while the TCRdb copy is restricted to in-frame clones and leaves out a portion. The sample lists 150,000 to 200,000 clones, roughly nine tenths occurring once. The starting material was peripheral blood, obtained 28 days after the second AZD1222 dose. The receptors come from an adult who received the AZD1222 COVID-19 vaccine.

This chain links TRBV7-2 with TRBJ2-3, with 10 bases lining up with TRBD2. The junction had 14 bases not matched to a gene; V was cut back by 5 bases and J by 6 bases. Per germline, CDR1 SGHTA and CDR2 FQGNSA. The CDR3 contains 17 residues. CDR3 loop: CASSPRASGGRGDTQYF. The CDR3 coding sequence is TGTGCCAGCAGCCCGAGGGCTAGCGGGGGACGGGGGGATACGCAGTATTTT.

This chain joins TRBV29-1 and TRBJ2-1, with a tentative D call TRBD2 (5 bases). The CDR3 contains 14 residues. Germline V gene sequence: CDR1 SQVTM, CDR2 ANQGSEA. V lost 2 bases, J lost 5 bases, and 13 bases lay in between. The chain's CDR3 is CSVEWLAEDNEQFF. DNA for the CDR3: TGCAGCGTTGAATGGCTAGCTGAGGACAATGAGCAGTTCTTC.

J is TRBJ2-7 and V is TRBV6-5; D is perhaps TRBD2 (5 bases). The germline V gene encodes CDR1 MNHEY and CDR2 SVGAGI. Trimming took off 6 bases at V and 0 bases at J, with 15 bases between the two ends. The CDR3 is 15 amino acids. The CDR3 here is CASRPGYGSSYEQYF. The CDR3, as DNA: TGTGCCAGCAGGCCCGGTTATGGGAGCTCCTACGAGCAGTACTTC.

This sequence joins TRBV30 and TRBJ1-6; 9 bases fit TRBD1. This CDR3 comprises 13 residues. Per the germline V gene, CDR1 is GTSNPN and CDR2 is SVGIG (reference sequence). With 3 bases clipped from V and 10 bases from J, the junction kept 4 bases outside the gene matches. The CDR3 DNA sequence: TGTGCCTGGAGGGACAGGGGTTTATCACCCCTCCACTTT. The encoded protein is CAWRDRGLSPLHF.

The rearrangement uses TRBV2 and TRBJ1-3; 9 bases match TRBD1. The CDR3 is 17 residues long. V lost 4 bases to trimming and J lost 3 bases; unmatched junction nucleotides: 10. Per the germline V gene, CDR1 is SNHLY and CDR2 is FYNNEI. CDR3 residues: CASSGMYRGLHGNTIYF. The CDR3 region has the DNA TGTGCCAGCAGTGGGATGTACAGGGGGCTCCATGGAAACACCATATATTTT.

This clone was seen once. This chain joins TRBV5-1 and TRBJ1-1, with D perhaps matching TRBD1 (6 bases). Trimming removed 1 base from V and 4 bases from J, with 14 bases in between. CDR3 length: 15 amino acids. CDR1 and CDR2 (germline): SGHRS, YFSETQ. CDR3 in DNA: TGCGCCAGCAGCTTGTCGGGGGCGGGAGCCACTGAAGCTTTCTTT. Its protein is CASSLSGAGATEAFF.

This sequence joins TRBV3-1 (or the pseudogene TRBV3-2) and TRBJ2-2; maybe TRBD2 (5 bases). This CDR3 is built from 15 residues. Trimming removed 0 bases at V and 6 bases at J, with 11 bases between. CDR1 is LGHDT and CDR2 is YNNKEL in the germline V gene (reference sequence). The CDR3 here is CASSQEGAAPGELFF. In DNA form, the CDR3 reads TGTGCCAGCAGCCAAGAAGGAGCGGCCCCCGGGGAGCTGTTTTTT.

The rearrangement joins TRBV2 to TRBJ2-1, with D tentatively TRBD1 (5 bases). CDR3 length: 13 amino acids. Germline CDR1 and CDR2: SNHLY and FYNNEI. V lost 6 bases and J 4 bases, leaving 10 bases between the germline ends. DNA of the CDR3: TGTGCCAGCAGGGAGACAGATTACAATGAGCAGTTCTTC. As protein: CASRETDYNEQFF.

V usage is TRBV18 and J usage is TRBJ1-2, with 8 bases lining up with TRBD1. Germline CDR1 and CDR2: KGHSH and LQKENI. J gave up 0 bases and V 4 bases, and 4 bases lay outside the gene matches. This CDR3 region has 15 residues. The CDR3 DNA follows: TGTGCCAGCTCACAACAGGGGGGAGCTAACTATGGCTACACCTTC. Translated, it gives CASSQQGGANYGYTF.

The chain carries TRBV6-5 and TRBJ2-2; D tentatively fits TRBD1 or TRBD2 (5 bases each). Germline CDR1 MNHEY, CDR2 SVGAGI. V was trimmed by 4 bases and J by 1 base, leaving 10 bases between them. CDR3 size: 15 residues. CDR3 nucleotides: TGTGCCAGCAGTTCGGGACGGGTGAACACCGGGGAGCTGTTTTTT. This sequence encodes CASSSGRVNTGELFF.

The J gene is TRBJ2-2, the V gene TRBV6-2 or TRBV6-3; TRBD2 aligns across 8 bases. This CDR3 is 15 amino acids long. CDR1 MNHEY and CDR2 SVGEGT come from the germline V gene. The V and J ends lost 2 bases and 4 bases, in that order; junction bases with no gene match: 3. The chain's CDR3 is CASSYLAGGTGELFF. Here the CDR3 DNA reads TGTGCCAGCAGTTACCTTGCGGGAGGCACCGGGGAGCTGTTTTTT.

V and J are TRBV18 and TRBJ1-1; no firm D call. The CDR3 runs to 15 residues. The germline gives CDR1 KGHSH, CDR2 LQKENI. Trimming shortened V by 3 bases and J by 0 bases, and 11 bases separated the two germline ends. The CDR3 here is CASSPDTRMNTEAFF. CDR3 DNA: TGTGCCAGCTCACCCGACACGCGTATGAACACTGAAGCTTTCTTT.

The DNA for the CDR3 is TGTGCCAGCAGCCCCCGGGACAGGGACACCGGGGAGCTGTTTTTT. Translating it yields CASSPRDRDTGELFF. The chain joins TRBV3-1 (or the pseudogene TRBV3-2) to TRBJ2-2; TRBD1 agrees at 9 bases. Germline CDR1 and CDR2: LGHDT and YNNKEL (reference sequence). This CDR3 region has 15 residues. Trimming took 4 bases from V and 3 from J; bases not matched to a gene: 3.

The chain couples TRBV30 to TRBJ1-2; TRBD1 matches 8 bases. This CDR3 comprises 14 residues. V shed 0 bases and J 4 bases; nucleotides not matched to a gene: 4. Germline V CDR1 and CDR2: GTSNPN, SVGIG (reference sequence). This CDR3 is CAWSVTGGGYGYTF. In nucleotides, the CDR3 is TGTGCCTGGAGTGTCACAGGGGGTGGCTATGGCTACACCTTC.

The V and J genes are TRBV7-3 and TRBJ1-4, with 7 bases lining up with TRBD1. The CDR3 totals 15 residues. Per the germline V gene, CDR1 is SGHTA and CDR2 is FQGTGA. J gave up 1 base and V 5 bases, and 4 bases lay outside the gene matches. CDR3 nucleotides: TGTGCCAGCAGCGGAGACAGGGAAACTAATGAAAAACTGTTTTTT. Its protein product is CASSGDRETNEKLFF.